This T cell receptor beta chain was sequenced during a study of shared T cell receptors in the human thymus. TCRdb's table, derived via immunoSEQ multiplex PCR, lists solely in-frame clones and lacks some. The sample includes about 380,000 clones, about 95% of them seen just once. CDR1 and CDR2 (germline): MNHEY, SVGAGI. This CDR3 is 15 amino acids long. The ends lost 6 bases at V and 5 bases at J; junction bases unmatched: 12. This receptor was taken from a human donor. The genes are TRBV6-5 and TRBJ2-5; TRBD1 agrees at 7 bases. Sequences were obtained from thymocytes. This chain's CDR3 is CASSYRGLHRETQYF. The DNA for the CDR3 is TGTGCCAGCAGCTACAGGGGCCTGCATCGGGAGACCCAGTACTTC.